Listed here are 22 T cell receptor beta chains from one sample, sequenced in a study of PD-1 blockade in classical Hodgkin lymphoma. TCRdb keeps only in-frame clones here, not all; method: immunoSEQ multiplex PCR. The repertoire holds about 110,000 clones, with roughly nine tenths as singletons. Each of the patients experienced relapse following autologous stem cell transplantation, and their brentuximab vedotin exposure differed. The sample consisted of peripheral blood mononuclear cells (PBMCs), taken before the second cycle of nivolumab. The receptors shown here come from a human donor with classical Hodgkin lymphoma.

This clone was counted once. V and J are TRBV2 and TRBJ1-1; 7 bases fit TRBD1. The CDR3 is 14 amino acids. The V gene end was trimmed by 3 bases and the J gene end by 1 base; junction bases not matched to a gene: 2. Germline V gene data show CDR1 as SNHLY and CDR2 as FYNNEI. The CDR3 DNA reads as TGTGCCAGCAGTGATACAGGGGAGAACACTGAAGCTTTCTTT. The encoded protein is CASSDTGENTEAFF.

The chain couples TRBV29-1 to TRBJ2-7, with D perhaps TRBD1 (5 bases). Trimming took 7 bases from V and 0 from J, leaving 13 bases between them. There are 13 residues in the CDR3. The germline gives CDR1 SQVTM, CDR2 ANQGSEA. CDR3 sequence reads: CSATQASSYEQYF. CDR3 nucleotides: TGCAGCGCTACACAGGCCTCCTCCTACGAGCAGTACTTC.

The rearrangement links TRBV28 to TRBJ1-2; the D is unclear. Germline CDR1 and CDR2: MDHEN and SYDVKM. The CDR3 covers 17 residues. Trimming pared 4 bases from V and 8 bases from J, leaving 26 bases between. The CDR3 here is CASSSPQAARGKVGYTF. The CDR3 DNA is TGTGCCAGCAGTTCACCCCAGGCCGCCCGAGGCAAGGTCGGCTACACCTTC.

This chain uses TRBV19 with TRBJ2-1; no clear D gene. The CDR3 has 11 amino acids. With 4 bases removed from V and 7 bases from J, the gap between germline ends came to 5 bases. Germline V gene sequence: CDR1 LNHDA, CDR2 SQIVND (reference sequence). For the CDR3, the DNA is TGTGCCAGTAGTACCGGTAATGAGCAGTTCTTC. Its translation is CASSTGNEQFF.

The V gene is TRBV4-3, the J gene TRBJ1-2; 8 nucleotides line up with TRBD1. Trimming removed 3 bases from V and 8 bases from J; junction bases left unmatched: 8. The CDR3 is 14 residues long. The germline gives CDR1 LGHNA, CDR2 YSLEER. CDR3 loop: CASSQDPTGGGYTF. DNA for the CDR3: TGCGCCAGCAGCCAGGACCCTACAGGGGGGGGCTACACCTTC.

V and J are TRBV5-4 and TRBJ1-2; D is perhaps TRBD1 (5 bases). Germline V lookup: CDR1 SGHNT, CDR2 YYREEE (reference sequence). The CDR3 loop spans 12 amino acids. V dropped 4 bases and J dropped 10 bases, with 14 bases sitting between them. The CDR3 loop reads CASSGDGLDYTF. The CDR3 region has the DNA TGTGCCAGCAGCGGGGACGGCCTGGACTACACCTTC.

This chain joins TRBV6-6 and TRBJ2-1, with 7 bases matching TRBD1. The CDR3 sequence is 16 residues long. With V trimmed by 2 bases and J by 3 bases, 7 bases remained unmatched. From germline, CDR1 is MNHNY and CDR2 SVGAGI (reference sequence). The CDR3 DNA is TGTGCCAGCAGTTACGGGACAGCGCCAATCTACAATGAGCAGTTCTTC. Amino acids: CASSYGTAPIYNEQFF.

The rearrangement uses TRBV9 and TRBJ1-3; no definite D call. Germline V lookup: CDR1 SGDLS, CDR2 YYNGEE. The CDR3 spans 15 residues. The V end lost 0 bases, the J end lost 2 bases, and 9 bases lay between the germline ends. In nucleotides, the CDR3 is TGTGCCAGCAGCGTAGATGGCAGGCCTGGAAACACCATATATTTT. It yields the protein CASSVDGRPGNTIYF.

V usage is TRBV6-5 and J usage is TRBJ2-1; D might be TRBD1 or TRBD2, each matching 5 bases. CDR3 size: 15 residues. V was cut by 7 bases and J by 5 bases, with 18 bases left in between. Germline V lookup: CDR1 MNHEY, CDR2 SVGAGI. CDR3 region: CASTLKRTIHNEQFF. In nucleotides, the CDR3 is TGTGCCAGCACCCTAAAGCGGACAATCCACAATGAGCAGTTCTTC.

This chain links TRBV6-1 with TRBJ2-3; tentative D call: TRBD2 (6 bases). There are 14 residues in the CDR3. Trimming took 10 bases from V and 4 from J, leaving 18 bases between them. Germline V lookup: CDR1 MNHNS, CDR2 SASEGT. The DNA of the CDR3 is TGTGCCATTAACACCGGGGGTCGGGCAGATACGCAGTATTTT. Translated: CAINTGGRADTQYF.

The J gene is TRBJ1-5, the V gene TRBV4-1; 7 bases are a match to TRBD1. Germline V CDR1 and CDR2: MGHRA, YSYEKL. The trim removed 1 base at V and 7 bases at J, leaving 4 bases unmatched. This CDR3 spans 14 amino acids. The CDR3: CASSQADRDQPQHF. For the CDR3, the DNA is TGCGCCAGCAGCCAAGCCGACAGGGACCAGCCCCAGCATTTT.

This chain joins TRBV4-1 and TRBJ2-2; D is perhaps TRBD2 (6 bases). This CDR3 has 14 residues. Germline CDR1 and CDR2: MGHRA and YSYEKL. V gave up 0 bases and J gave up 8 bases, with 10 bases separating them. The DNA of the CDR3 is TGCGCCAGCAGCCAAGAGTGGGGGACTGGGGAGCTGTTTTTT. Translated: CASSQEWGTGELFF.

This clone was seen only once. The chain couples TRBV7-2 to TRBJ2-1, with TRBD2 matching 11 bases. The germline V gene encodes CDR1 SGHTA and CDR2 FQGNSA. This CDR3 has 18 residues. The junction had 8 bases not matched to a gene; V was cut back by 1 base and J by 3 bases. The CDR3 sequence is CASSLEGTSGRYYNEQFF. The CDR3 coding sequence is TGTGCCAGCAGCTTAGAAGGGACTAGCGGTAGGTACTACAATGAGCAGTTCTTC.

CDR3 coding DNA: TGTGCCAGCAGTCTCACAGGGTTTGTGCAGTACTTC. This encodes CASSLTGFVQYF. The chain uses TRBV7-9 and TRBJ2-7, with D possibly being TRBD1 (6 bases). The CDR3 runs to 12 residues. V lost 6 bases, J lost 9 bases, and 15 bases lay in between. Germline CDR1 is SEHNR and CDR2 is FQNEAQ (reference sequence).

The chain employs TRBV19 and TRBJ1-5; 11 bases fit TRBD1. There are 16 residues in the CDR3. CDR1 and CDR2 (germline): LNHDA, SQIVND (reference sequence). J gave up 2 bases and V 7 bases, and 7 bases lay outside the gene matches. CDR3 sequence reads: CASKTGQGAGNQPQHF. In DNA, the CDR3 is TGTGCCAGTAAAACAGGACAGGGGGCCGGCAATCAGCCCCAGCATTTT.

The chain has TRBV4-3 and TRBJ2-2, with D possibly matching TRBD2 (5 bases). In germline, CDR1 is LGHNA, CDR2 YSLEER. V lost 6 bases and J lost 5, with 16 bases in between. This CDR3 has 15 amino acids. The CDR3 here is CASRLADRDTGELFF. CDR3 nucleotide sequence: TGCGCCAGCAGACTGGCCGACCGGGATACCGGGGAGCTGTTTTTT.

The chain uses TRBV11-3 and TRBJ2-5; TRBD1 matches 7 bases. The CDR3 covers 15 residues. CDR1 is SGHNT and CDR2 is YENEEA in the germline V gene. J lost 4 bases, V lost 5 bases, and 10 bases had no gene match. CDR3 nucleotides: TGTGCCAGCAGCCCAGGTCCACACAGGGGAGAGACCCAGTACTTC. Amino acids: CASSPGPHRGETQYF.

The chain combines TRBV5-1 with TRBJ2-5; TRBD1 agrees at 11 bases. This CDR3 is 16 amino acids long. V lost 0 bases, J lost 5 bases, and 6 bases stayed unmatched. Germline V gene sequence: CDR1 SGHRS, CDR2 YFSETQ. The CDR3 DNA reads TGCGCCAGCAGCTTGGCCTGGGACAGGGGGATGGAGACCCAGTACTTC. Protein product: CASSLAWDRGMETQYF.

The chain carries TRBV11-3 and TRBJ2-3; D gene unclear. Looked up from germline, CDR1 is SGHNT and CDR2 is YENEEA. The CDR3 extends over 14 amino acids. The V gene lost 0 bases and the J gene lost 5 bases, with 9 bases spanning the gap. CDR3 sequence (DNA): TGTGCCAGCAGCTTAGAAAGCATTGGAGATACGCAGTATTTT. This encodes CASSLESIGDTQYF.

The chain carries TRBV7-2 and TRBJ1-2, with D maybe TRBD1 (6 bases). The CDR3 is 14 residues long. CDR1 SGHTA and CDR2 FQGNSA come from the germline V gene. V lost 5 bases to trimming and J lost 4 bases, with 14 bases between them. CDR3 nucleotide sequence: TGTGCCAGCAGCCCCCCCCAGGGGATCTATGGCTACACCTTC. Its translation is CASSPPQGIYGYTF.

The chain uses TRBV19 and TRBJ1-1; tentatively, D is TRBD1 (6 bases). The CDR3 consists of 13 residues. Germline CDR1 reads LNHDA; CDR2 reads SQIVND (reference sequence). Deletions cut 5 bases from V and 5 bases from J, with 12 bases between. The CDR3 reads CASSEQGGTEAFF. CDR3 DNA sequence: TGTGCCAGTAGTGAACAGGGTGGGACTGAAGCTTTCTTT. Full variable domain (outside the CDR3, taken from reference TRBV19 and TRBJ1-1): DGGITQSPKYLFRKEGQNVTLSCEQNLNHDAMYWYRQDPGQGLRLIYYSQIVNDFQKGDIAEGYSVSREKKESFPLTVTSAQKNPTAFYLCASSEQGGTEAFFGQGTRLTVV.

As DNA, the CDR3 is TGTGCCAGCAGCGTAGGAGAGAGCTACACCTTC. This translates into CASSVGESYTF. This chain joins TRBV9 and TRBJ1-2; D not resolved. The V gene's germline CDR1 is SGDLS and CDR2 YYNGEE. This CDR3 has 11 residues. V was shortened by 0 bases and J by 9 bases, with 6 bases between the two germline ends.